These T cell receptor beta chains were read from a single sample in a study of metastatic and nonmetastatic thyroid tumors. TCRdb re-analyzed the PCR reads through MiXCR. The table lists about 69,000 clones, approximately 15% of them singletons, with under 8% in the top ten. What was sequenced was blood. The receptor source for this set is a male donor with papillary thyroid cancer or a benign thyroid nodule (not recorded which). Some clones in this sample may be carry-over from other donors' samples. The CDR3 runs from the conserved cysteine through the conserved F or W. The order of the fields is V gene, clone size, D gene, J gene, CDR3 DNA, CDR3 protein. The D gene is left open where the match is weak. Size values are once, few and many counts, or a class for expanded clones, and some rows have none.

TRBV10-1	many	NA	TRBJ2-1	TGCGCCAGCAGTGAGTCTAGCTTCGATGAGCAGTTCTTC	CASSESSFDEQFF
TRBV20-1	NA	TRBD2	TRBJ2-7	TGCAGTGCTTACCGACTAGCGGGAGTCGTAGAGCAGTACTTC	CSAYRLAGVVEQYF
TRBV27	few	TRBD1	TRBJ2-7	TGTGCCAGCAGTTCCTTCGGACAGGGCCACGAGCAGTACTTC	CASSSFGQGHEQYF
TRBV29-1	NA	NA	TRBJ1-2	TGCAGCGCCACAGGGAATGGCTACACCTTC	CSATGNGYTF
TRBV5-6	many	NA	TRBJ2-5	TGTGCCAGCAGCTTACGGGGCCAAGAGACCCAGTACTTC	CASSLRGQETQYF
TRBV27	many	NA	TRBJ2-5	TGTGCCAGCAGTTTAAACGGGGAGACCCAGTACTTC	CASSLNGETQYF
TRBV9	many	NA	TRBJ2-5	TGTGCCAGCAGCGTAGCGGGAGCCCAAGAGACCCAGTACTTC	CASSVAGAQETQYF
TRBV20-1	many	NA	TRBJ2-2	TGCAGTGCAACCTTACAGGAGATCACCGGGGAGCTGTTTTTT	CSATLQEITGELFF
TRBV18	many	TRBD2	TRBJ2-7	TGTGCCAGCTCACCAGGTCGAGCGGGAGGTCTCTACGAGCAGTACTTC	CASSPGRAGGLYEQYF
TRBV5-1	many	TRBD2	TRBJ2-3	TGCGCCAGCAGCCACGGGACTAGCAGTTCTACGCAGTATTTT	CASSHGTSSSTQYF
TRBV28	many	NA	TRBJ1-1	TGTGCCAGCAGTTTTTGGGGACGGACTGAAGCTTTCTTT	CASSFWGRTEAFF
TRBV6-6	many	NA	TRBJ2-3	TGTGCCAGCAGTTACTCGCTTGGTTGGGATACGCAGTATTTT	CASSYSLGWDTQYF
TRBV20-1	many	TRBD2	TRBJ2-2	TGCAGTGCTAGGGCTAGCGGGAGAGTAGGGGAGCTGTTTTTT	CSARASGRVGELFF
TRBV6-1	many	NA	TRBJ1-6	TGTGCCACCCGGGGCAGGGTCGTTTCACCCCTCCACTTT	CATRGRVVSPLHF
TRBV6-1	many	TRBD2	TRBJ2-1	TGTGCCAGCAGTAGCGGGAGAGTTCTATACAATGAGCAGTTCTTC	CASSSGRVLYNEQFF
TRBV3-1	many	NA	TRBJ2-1	TGTGCCAGCAGCCGACAGAGCTCCTACAATGAGCAGTTCTTC	CASSRQSSYNEQFF
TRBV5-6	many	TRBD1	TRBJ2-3	TGTGCCAGCAGCGGACAGGGATCGTCAGATACGCAGTATTTT	CASSGQGSSDTQYF
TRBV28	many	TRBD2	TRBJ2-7	TGTGCCAGCAGTTCCCCGGGACTAGCGGGTGGAACACTCGAGCAGTACTTC	CASSSPGLAGGTLEQYF
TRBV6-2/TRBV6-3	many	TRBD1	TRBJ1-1	TGTGCCAGCAGAACAGGGGTCACTGAAGCTTTCTTT	CASRTGVTEAFF
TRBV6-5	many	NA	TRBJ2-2	TGTGCCAGCAGTTACGGACTGAGAAACACCGGGGAGCTGTTTTTT	CASSYGLRNTGELFF
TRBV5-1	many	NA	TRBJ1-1	TGCGCCAGCAGCCGCGGGGGAGACACTGAAGCTTTCTTT	CASSRGGDTEAFF
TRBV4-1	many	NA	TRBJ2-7	TGCGCCAGCAGCCCCGACTGGCGTTACGAGCAGTACTTC	CASSPDWRYEQYF
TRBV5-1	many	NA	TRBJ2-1	TGCGCCAGCGGGGTATTCCCATACAATGAGCAGTTCTTC	CASGVFPYNEQFF
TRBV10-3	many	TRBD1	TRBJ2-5	TGTGCCATCAGGGGGACAGAGCAAGAGACCCAGTACTTC	CAIRGTEQETQYF
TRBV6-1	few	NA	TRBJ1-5	TGTGCCAGCAGTAGCGGGGGGGTGGCTCAGCCCCAGAATTTT	CASSSGGVAQPQNF
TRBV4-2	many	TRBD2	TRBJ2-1	TGTGCCAGCAGCCTGAGACTAGCGGGAGGCTACAATGAGCAGTTCTTC	CASSLRLAGGYNEQFF
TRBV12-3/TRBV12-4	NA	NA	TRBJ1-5	TGTGCCAGCAGTTTTGATGGACAGTCCTATCAGCCCCAGCATTTT	CASSFDGQSYQPQHF
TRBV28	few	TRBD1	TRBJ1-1	TGTGCTAGCAGTTTAGGCCAGGGGGCATGGTGGACTGAATCTTTCTTT	CASSLGQGAWWTESFF
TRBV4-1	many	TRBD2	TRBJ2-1	TGCGCCAGCACCCAGCTAGCGGGAACCTACAATGAGCAGTTCTTC	CASTQLAGTYNEQFF
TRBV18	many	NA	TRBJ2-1	TGTGCCAGCTCACCCCTAGGACACTCCTACAATGAGCAGTTCTTC	CASSPLGHSYNEQFF
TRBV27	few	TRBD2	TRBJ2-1	TGTGCCAGCAGTCCCCCGGGACTAGGACACTACAATGAGCAGTTCTTC	CASSPPGLGHYNEQFF
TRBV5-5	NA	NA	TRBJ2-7	TGTGCCAGCATCTTGTCAGGACATGGGAACTACGAGCAGTACTTC	CASILSGHGNYEQYF
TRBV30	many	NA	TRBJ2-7	TGTGCCTGGAGTTACGGGGTGTCTGCAGGGCTCGTCTTC	CAWSYGVSAGLVF
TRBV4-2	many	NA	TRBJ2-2	TGTGCCAGCAGCCAATCCCCGGCGGGGTTTGAGGCCGGGGAGCTGTTTTTT	CASSQSPAGFEAGELFF
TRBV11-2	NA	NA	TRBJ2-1	TGTGCCAGCAGCGATCTAGCAGGAGCCTACAATGATCAGTTCTTC	CASSDLAGAYNDQFF
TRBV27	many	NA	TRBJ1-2	TGTGCCAGCAGGACGCTCCAGGGAGGAGGCTACACCTTC	CASRTLQGGGYTF
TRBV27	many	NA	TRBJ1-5	TGTGCCAGCGCAGGGGTCTGGGGCAATCAGCCCCAGCATTTT	CASAGVWGNQPQHF
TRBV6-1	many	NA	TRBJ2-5	TGTGCCAGCACCGATACATGGGAGACCCAGTACTTC	CASTDTWETQYF
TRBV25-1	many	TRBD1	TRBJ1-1	TGTGCCAGCAGTAAACTCCAGACAGGGAGGGTTGAAGCTTTCTTT	CASSKLQTGRVEAFF
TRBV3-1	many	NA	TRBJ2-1	TGTGCCAGCAGCCCCTCTAGAGACTGGGCGAGCTACAATGAGCAGTTCTTC	CASSPSRDWASYNEQFF
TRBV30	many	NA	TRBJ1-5	TGTGCCTGGAGTCACTCGGGGGGTGGTCGAGGCCAGCCCCAGCATTTT	CAWSHSGGGRGQPQHF
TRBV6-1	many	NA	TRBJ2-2	TGTGCCAGCAGTGAAGTTTTCTCGGCGACTAGTTCCGGGGAGCTGTTTTTT	CASSEVFSATSSGELFF
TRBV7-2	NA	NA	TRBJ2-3	TGTGCCAGCAGCTCCAGGCGAGACACAGATACGCAGTATTTT	CASSSRRDTDTQYF
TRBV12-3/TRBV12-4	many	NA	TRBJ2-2	TGTGCCAGCAGGGCCTCCGGGAGCTTGGACCCCGGGGAGCTGTTTTTT	CASRASGSLDPGELFF
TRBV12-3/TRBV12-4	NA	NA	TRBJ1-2	TGTGCCAGCACCTCAGACAGTTATGGCTACACCTTC	CASTSDSYGYTF
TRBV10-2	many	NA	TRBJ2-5	TGCGCCAGCAGTGAACCGGTCCAAGAGACCCAGTACTTC	CASSEPVQETQYF
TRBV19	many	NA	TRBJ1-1	TGTGCCAGTAGTGCAGGGCGGAACACTGAAGCTTTCTTT	CASSAGRNTEAFF
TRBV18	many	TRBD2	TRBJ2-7	TGTGCCAGCTCACCACCGAATCCTAGCGGGACCTCCTACGAGCAGTACTTC	CASSPPNPSGTSYEQYF
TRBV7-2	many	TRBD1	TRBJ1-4	TGTGCCAGCAGCCTCGGGACAGCTACTAATGAAAAACTGTTTTTT	CASSLGTATNEKLFF
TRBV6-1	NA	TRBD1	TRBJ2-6	TGCGCCAGCAGTGCGACAGGGTGGACTGGGGCCAACGTCCTGACTTTC	CASSATGWTGANVLTF
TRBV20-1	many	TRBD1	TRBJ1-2	TGCAGTGCTAGACCGCGTCCGGGACAGGGTACGGATGGCTACACCTTC	CSARPRPGQGTDGYTF
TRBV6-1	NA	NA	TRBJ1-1	TGTGCCACTACCCTCAAGTGGGAGAACACTGAAGCTTTCTTT	CATTLKWENTEAFF
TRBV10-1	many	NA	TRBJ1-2	TGCGCCAGCAGTGACCGGGAGGGTCAAGGCTACACCTTC	CASSDREGQGYTF
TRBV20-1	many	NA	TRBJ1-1	TGCAGTGCTAGACCCCAGCGGGGGATCACTGAAGCTTTCTTT	CSARPQRGITEAFF
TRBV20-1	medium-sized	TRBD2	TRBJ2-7	TGCAGTGCTAGAGGAGCGGGGTTGGACTACGAGCAGTACTTC	CSARGAGLDYEQYF
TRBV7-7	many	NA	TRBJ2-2	TGTGCTAGCAGCCCCCGGACGGACACCGGGGAGCTGTTTTTT	CASSPRTDTGELFF
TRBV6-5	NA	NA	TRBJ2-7	TGTGCCAGCAGTTACTCTGGCACATCCAGCGAGCAGTACTTC	CASSYSGTSSEQYF
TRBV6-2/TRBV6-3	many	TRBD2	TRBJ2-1	TGTGCCAGCAGTTACTGGGTAGCGGGAGAGGGGAATGAGCAGTTCTTC	CASSYWVAGEGNEQFF
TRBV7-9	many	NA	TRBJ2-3	TGTGCCAGCGACCGGGACAGCACAGATACGCAGTATTTT	CASDRDSTDTQYF
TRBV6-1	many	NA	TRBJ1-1	TGTGCCAGCAGTGAAAGGGGCGAAGCTTTCTTT	CASSERGEAFF